Listed below are T cell receptor beta chains from one sample, sequenced in a study of human T cells and chemical hapten exposure. MiXCR, run by TCRdb on the RACE reads, gives a single entry per CDR3 protein. The sample has approximately 79,000 distinct CDR3 sequences, 8.5% seen once. Source: whole blood, taken in connection with sensitization to the hapten diphenylcyclopropenone (DPC). These receptors were obtained from a man aged 40-55 years with alopecia areata. Some clones in this sample may be carry-over from other donors' samples. The CDR3 runs from the conserved cysteine through the conserved F or W. The order of the fields is J gene, D gene, clone size, V gene, CDR3 protein, CDR3 DNA. A D gene is named only where the DNA matches it firmly. The size of a clone is reported for some rows only, either as once, few or many, or as a class for expanded clones.

TRBJ2-7 TRBD1 - TRBV28 CASSLGDRDGEQYF TGTGCCAGCAGTTTAGGGGACAGGGATGGCGAGCAGTACTTC
TRBJ2-1 TRBD1 many TRBV7-6 CASSLMGGQGHNEQFF TGTGCCAGCAGCTTAATGGGAGGACAGGGACACAATGAGCAGTTCTTC
TRBJ2-1 - few TRBV5-4 CASAGPDVHEQFF TGTGCCAGCGCGGGACCAGACGTACATGAGCAGTTCTTC
TRBJ2-6 - - TRBV27 CASRGFSSGANVLTF TGTGCCAGCAGGGGCTTCAGCTCTGGGGCCAACGTCCTGACTTTC
TRBJ2-1 - few TRBV28 CASSLPAEQFF TGTGCCAGCAGTCTCCCGGCCGAGCAGTTCTTC
TRBJ2-3 TRBD2 many TRBV19 CASSPGLARDTQYF TGTGCCAGTAGTCCTGGACTAGCGAGGGATACGCAGTATTTT
TRBJ2-1 TRBD2 few TRBV30 CAWRRTSTYNEQFF TGTGCCTGGAGACGGACTAGCACTTACAATGAGCAGTTCTTC
TRBJ2-3 TRBD2 many TRBV6-6 CASSYSSVAGGTDTQYF TGTGCCAGCAGTTACTCGAGTGTCGCGGGAGGGACAGATACGCAGTATTTT
TRBJ2-5 - few TRBV5-1 CASSGGTGETQYF TGCGCCAGCAGCGGGGGAACTGGGGAGACCCAGTACTTC
TRBJ2-7 - - TRBV4-2 CASSQGPEPYEQYF TGTGCCAGCAGCCAAGGTCCAGAGCCCTACGAGCAGTACTTC
TRBJ1-5 - few TRBV20-1 CSAVSVSNQPQHF TGCAGTGCTGTAAGCGTGAGCAATCAGCCCCAGCATTTT
TRBJ1-1 - few TRBV7-3 CASSLTGATVNTEAFF TGTGCCAGCAGCTTAACGGGGGCTACGGTGAACACTGAAGCTTTCTTT
TRBJ2-7 - - TRBV6-5 CASSPGDEQYF TGTGCCAGCAGCCCGGGGGACGAGCAGTACTTC
TRBJ1-1 - many TRBV29-1 CSVEGGLGTEAFF TGCAGCGTTGAGGGGGGGCTTGGCACTGAAGCTTTCTTT
TRBJ2-7 TRBD2 - TRBV20-1 CSARDFGLAYEQYF TGCAGTGCTAGAGATTTCGGACTAGCCTACGAGCAGTACTTC
TRBJ1-2 - many TRBV29-1 CSVETGQGLANYGYTF TGCAGCGTTGAAACAGGCCAGGGTTTGGCTAACTATGGCTACACCTTC
TRBJ2-7 - few TRBV12-3/TRBV12-4 CASSPRGPSYEQYF TGTGCCAGCAGTCCCCGGGGACCGTCCTACGAGCAGTACTTC
TRBJ2-7 - - TRBV6-2/TRBV6-3 CASSYSSGTNIYEQYF TGTGCCAGCAGTTACTCTTCCGGGACAAACATCTACGAGCAGTACTTC
TRBJ2-4 TRBD2 few TRBV6-2/TRBV6-3 CASSSPGLAGGRGAKNIQYF TGTGCCAGCAGTTCCCCGGGACTAGCGGGAGGGAGGGGAGCCAAAAACATTCAGTACTTC
TRBJ1-2 - few TRBV30 CAWTGTANYGYTF TGTGCCTGGACGGGCACCGCTAACTATGGCTACACCTTC
TRBJ2-1 - - TRBV4-1 CASSQAYRDVTYNEQFF TGCGCCAGCAGCCAAGCCTACAGGGACGTAACCTACAATGAGCAGTTCTTC
TRBJ2-5 TRBD2 - TRBV20-1 CSARDASTSWKTQYF TGCAGTGCTAGAGATGCCTCGACTAGCTGGAAGACCCAGTACTTC
TRBJ1-5 - many TRBV15 CATSRANQPQHF TGTGCCACCAGCAGAGCCAATCAGCCCCAGCATTTT
TRBJ2-7 - few TRBV20-1 CSARGTGTSYEQYF TGCAGTGCTAGGGGAACAGGGACCTCCTACGAGCAGTACTTC
TRBJ2-3 - - TRBV2 CASNRQEDTQYF TGTGCCAGCAACCGACAGGAGGATACGCAGTATTTT
TRBJ2-2 TRBD2 few TRBV14 CASSHRLAGRYGELFF TGTGCCAGCAGCCACCGACTAGCGGGACGATACGGGGAGCTGTTTTTT
TRBJ2-6 - - TRBV9 CASSVAPGRNSGANVLTF TGTGCCAGCAGCGTAGCTCCCGGACGGAACTCTGGGGCCAACGTCCTGACTTTC
TRBJ2-4 - - TRBV13 CASSLARRAKNIQYF TGTGCCAGCAGCTTAGCACGGAGAGCCAAAAACATTCAGTACTTC
TRBJ1-3 TRBD1 few TRBV7-9 CASSSWTGNSGNTIYF TGTGCCAGCAGCTCCTGGACAGGGAATTCTGGAAACACCATATATTTT
TRBJ2-5 TRBD2 many TRBV11-2 CASSLPRGTSGSQETQYF TGTGCCAGCAGCTTGCCCCGCGGGACTAGCGGTTCGCAAGAGACCCAGTACTTC